This passage covers 31 T cell receptor beta chains from one sample sequenced in a study of T cells after yellow fever vaccination. TCRdb used MiXCR to reprocess the 5' RACE reads, holding one entry per CDR3 protein. The data contain some 340,000 distinct CDR3 sequences, about 10% of them singletons. Sequencing was performed on CD4+ T cells sorted from PBMCs, taken 45 days after the yellow fever booster vaccination. The receptor source for this set is a man in his late teens or twenties who received the YFV17D yellow fever vaccine.

This clonotype was counted many times. The rearrangement uses TRBV3-1 and TRBJ1-2, with TRBD1 matching 8 bases. Germline CDR1 reads LGHDT; CDR2 reads YNNKEL (reference sequence). The junction had 2 bases not matched to a gene; V was cut back by 1 base and J by 4 bases. The CDR3 loop spans 14 amino acids. CDR3 sequence reads: CASSQATGGYGYTF. CDR3 sequence (DNA): TGTGCCAGCAGCCAAGCTACAGGGGGCTATGGCTACACCTTC.

The chain employs TRBV7-9 and TRBJ2-2; D may be TRBD1 or TRBD2 (5 bases each). V lost 5 bases, J lost 1 base, and 14 bases lay in between. CDR3 length: 16 amino acids. The germline CDR1 and CDR2 sequences are SEHNR and FQNEAQ (reference sequence). The CDR3 protein is CASSRPPGRNTGELFF. The CDR3 coding sequence is TGTGCCAGCAGCCGACCACCGGGACGGAACACCGGGGAGCTGTTTTTT.

This clonotype was seen a handful of times. This chain links TRBV12-3 or TRBV12-4 with TRBJ2-2; D call uncertain. The V gene lost 7 bases and the J gene lost 6 bases, with 12 bases spanning the gap. The CDR3 sequence is 13 residues long. This CDR3 is CASNPDAAGELFF. The CDR3 bases are TGTGCCAGCAACCCTGATGCGGCCGGGGAGCTGTTTTTT.

The chain links TRBV5-1 to TRBJ1-5; TRBD1 is a possible D gene (6 bases). Trimming removed 4 bases from V and 0 bases from J, with 26 bases in between. The CDR3 loop spans 20 amino acids. CDR1 is SGHRS and CDR2 is YFSETQ in the germline V gene. CDR3 in amino acids: CASSKRPGHSLLISNQPQHF. The CDR3 bases are TGCGCCAGCAGCAAAAGACCGGGACACAGCCTCCTTATTAGCAATCAGCCCCAGCATTTT. Full variable domain (outside the CDR3, taken from reference TRBV5-1 and TRBJ1-5): KAGVTQTPRYLIKTRGQQVTLSCSPISGHRSVSWYQQTPGQGLQFLFEYFSETQRNKGNFPGRFSGRQFSNSRSEMNVSTLELGDSALYLCASSKRPGHSLLISNQPQHFGDGTRLSIL.

This clonotype was seen a few times. The genes are TRBV6-6 and TRBJ2-1, with 12 bases aligning to TRBD2. The CDR3 runs 15 residues. The V segment lost 7 bases and the J segment 5 bases; nucleotides outside the gene matches: 6. Germline assignment: CDR1 MNHNY and CDR2 SVGAGI (reference sequence). The CDR3 sequence is CASKSSGGANNEQFF. The CDR3 bases are TGTGCCAGCAAATCTAGCGGGGGGGCCAACAATGAGCAGTTCTTC.

The V call is TRBV5-1, the J call TRBJ2-1, with D possibly being TRBD1 or TRBD2 (6 bases each). The ends were cut back, 0 bases at V and 6 bases at J, with 10 bases in the middle. CDR1 and CDR2 from the germline V gene are SGHRS and YFSETQ. The CDR3 extends over 14 amino acids. CDR3 sequence reads: CASSLGGAVNEQFF. CDR3 in DNA: TGCGCCAGCAGCTTGGGGGGGGCGGTCAATGAGCAGTTCTTC.

The rearrangement links TRBV7-6 to TRBJ2-2; either TRBD1 or TRBD2 may supply D (5 bases each). The germline CDR1 and CDR2 sequences are SGHVS and FNYEAQ. The CDR3 is made up of 17 amino acids. V dropped 3 bases and J dropped 7 bases, with 21 bases sitting between them. CDR3 loop: CASSLGSVGLGGGELFF. The CDR3 bases are TGTGCCAGCAGCTTGGGCAGCGTGGGGCTTGGAGGCGGGGAGCTGTTTTTT.

The rearrangement uses TRBV4-1 and TRBJ2-7; D may be TRBD1 (5 bases). The germline CDR1 and CDR2 sequences are MGHRA and YSYEKL. V was cut by 3 bases and J by 2 bases, with 17 bases left in between. This CDR3 is 16 amino acids long. Here the CDR3 DNA reads TGCGCCAGCAGCCAGAGGCAGGCAGGGTCTCCCTACGAGCAGTACTTC. Its protein is CASSQRQAGSPYEQYF.

With regard to this clonotype: One end of the junction is discordant with germline, which a read error may explain. The chain recombines TRBV18 with TRBJ2-7; D remains unclear. The CDR3 contains 16 residues. Germline V gene data show CDR1 as KGHSH and CDR2 as LQKENI. The DNA for the CDR3 is TGTGCCAGCTCACCTGGCGGCGATCTCAGCTCCTACGAGCAGAACTTC. Translating it yields CASSPGGDLSSYEQNF.

The chain has TRBV29-1 and TRBJ1-2; the match to TRBD1 covers 8 bases. V lost 5 bases to trimming and J lost 1 base; unmatched junction nucleotides: 6. Germline lookup yields CDR1 SQVTM and CDR2 ANQGSEA. CDR3 length equals 14 residues. The CDR3 DNA reads as TGCAGCGTTATGGACAGGGAGTATAACTATGGCTACACCTTC. Amino acid sequence: CSVMDREYNYGYTF.

The genes are TRBV7-3 and TRBJ1-1, with D perhaps matching TRBD1 (5 bases). The germline V gene encodes CDR1 SGHTA and CDR2 FQGTGA. V lost 5 bases and J 4 bases, leaving 14 bases between the germline ends. There are 14 residues in the CDR3. The CDR3 DNA reads TGTGCCAGCAGCGCTTGGGGGAGTAGCACTGAAGCTTTCTTT. Protein product: CASSAWGSSTEAFF.

This clonotype has more than one count but fewer than ten. The chain carries TRBV6-5 and TRBJ2-7, with 11 nucleotides matching TRBD1. Germline loops: CDR1 MNHEY, CDR2 SVGAGI. The CDR3 contains 15 residues. The ends lost 6 bases at V and 5 bases at J; junction bases unmatched: 9. CDR3 protein: CASRRTGGTSHEQYF. CDR3 bases: TGTGCCAGCAGGCGGACAGGGGGCACATCCCACGAGCAGTACTTC.

The genes are TRBV24-1 and TRBJ1-5; D call uncertain. CDR1 and CDR2 from the germline V gene are KGHDR and SFDVKD. V was pared by 3 bases and J by 4 bases, with 3 bases between. The CDR3 covers 12 residues. The CDR3 spells CATSDMNQPQHF. CDR3 DNA sequence: TGTGCCACCAGTGATATGAATCAGCCCCAGCATTTT.

The chain links TRBV4-1 to TRBJ2-1; D gene uncertain. The CDR3 sequence is 12 residues long. V lost 4 bases, J lost 9 bases, and 10 bases lay in between. CDR1 and CDR2 (germline): MGHRA, YSYEKL. The CDR3 region is CASSPPGREQFF. The CDR3 region has the DNA TGCGCCAGCAGCCCCCCCGGGCGTGAGCAGTTCTTC.

This clonotype was recorded a few times. The chain employs TRBV19 and TRBJ2-7; 10 bases are a match to TRBD2. The CDR3 covers 14 residues. J gave up 1 base and V 4 bases, and 1 base lay outside the gene matches. Germline V gene sequence: CDR1 LNHDA, CDR2 SQIVND (reference sequence). This CDR3 is CASSTTSGSYEQYF. The CDR3 bases are TGTGCCAGTAGTACGACTAGCGGGTCCTACGAGCAGTACTTC. The full variable domain, completed using reference TRBV19 and TRBJ2-7, is DGGITQSPKYLFRKEGQNVTLSCEQNLNHDAMYWYRQDPGQGLRLIYYSQIVNDFQKGDIAEGYSVSREKKESFPLTVTSAQKNPTAFYLCASSTTSGSYEQYFGPGTRLTVT.

This clonotype was seen at least ten times. This chain joins TRBV27 and TRBJ2-3; 13 bases agree with TRBD2. The V segment lost 5 bases and the J segment 1 base; nucleotides outside the gene matches: 6. Germline CDR1 MNHEY, CDR2 SMNVEV (reference sequence). CDR3 length: 17 amino acids. CDR3 nucleotides: TGTGCCAGCAGTCCCACTAGCGGGGGGGCCGGCACAGATACGCAGTATTTT. Protein: CASSPTSGGAGTDTQYF.

The rearrangement uses TRBV12-3 or TRBV12-4 and TRBJ1-6; TRBD1 is a possible D gene (5 bases). V lost 7 bases, J lost 0 bases, and 19 bases lay in between. This CDR3 has 18 residues. As DNA, the CDR3 is TGTGCCAGCAAAGCGGGACGCTTGACGAGCTCCTATAATTCACCCCTCCACTTT. It codes for CASKAGRLTSSYNSPLHF.

The chain links TRBV2 to TRBJ2-7; 7 nucleotides line up with TRBD1. The CDR3 loop spans 13 amino acids. Unmatched junction bases numbered 7, after V lost 4 bases and J lost 7 bases. The germline CDR1 and CDR2 sequences are SNHLY and FYNNEI. CDR3: CASSGVWDSEQYV. Written as DNA, the CDR3 is TGTGCCAGCAGTGGAGTCTGGGACAGTGAGCAGTACGTC.

CDR3: CASSRRMNTEAFF. The CDR3, as DNA: TGTGCCAGCAGCCGAAGAATGAACACTGAAGCTTTCTTT. The rearrangement links TRBV11-3 to TRBJ1-1; D not resolved. Germline CDR1 is SGHNT and CDR2 is YENEEA. V was clipped by 5 bases and J by 0 bases, with 7 bases between them. The CDR3 runs 13 residues.

This clonotype was counted only a few times. The V call is TRBV4-1, the J call TRBJ1-6; D remains ambiguous. This CDR3 is built from 13 residues. Per the germline V gene, CDR1 is MGHRA and CDR2 is YSYEKL. V lost 0 bases and J 9 bases, leaving 6 bases between the germline ends. The CDR3 reads CASSQDRSSPLHF. The CDR3 coding sequence is TGCGCCAGCAGCCAAGATAGGAGTTCACCCCTCCACTTT.

Ten or more counts support this clonotype. V and J are TRBV20-1 and TRBJ2-1, with 9 bases aligning to TRBD1. V shed 6 bases, J shed 0 bases, and the junction held 3 bases outside the gene matches. CDR1 and CDR2 (germline): DFQATT, SNEGSKA (reference sequence). This CDR3 is built from 14 residues. The CDR3 here is CSAPTGGSYNEQFF. CDR3 nucleotides: TGCAGTGCCCCGACAGGGGGCTCCTACAATGAGCAGTTCTTC.

Ten or more counts support this clonotype. The chain carries TRBV4-1 and TRBJ1-1; 7 bases match TRBD1. CDR3 length: 20 residues. V was clipped by 4 bases and J by 0 bases; unmatched bases: 20. The V gene's germline CDR1 is MGHRA and CDR2 YSYEKL. CDR3 residues: CASSPRQGVRTTEMNTEAFF. The CDR3, as DNA: TGCGCCAGCAGCCCACGGCAGGGGGTACGTACCACGGAAATGAACACTGAAGCTTTCTTT.

In its sample, this clonotype was seen a few times. This chain joins TRBV18 and TRBJ1-2; 8 nucleotides match TRBD1. J was trimmed by 5 bases and V by 3 bases; bases with no gene match: 5. This CDR3 spans 14 amino acids. Germline loops: CDR1 KGHSH, CDR2 LQKENI. DNA of the CDR3: TGTGCCAGCTCACCTCAGGGGGCGCAATATGGCTACACCTTC. Amino acid sequence: CASSPQGAQYGYTF.

There are a few counts of this clonotype. The J gene is TRBJ1-1, the V gene TRBV12-3 or TRBV12-4; weak D call: TRBD1 (6 bases). The CDR3 has 14 residues. V lost 2 bases to trimming and J lost 5 bases, with 12 bases between them. The chain's CDR3 is CASSLMKGHTEAFF. In DNA form, the CDR3 reads TGTGCCAGCAGTTTAATGAAGGGACATACTGAAGCTTTCTTT.

V and J are TRBV18 and TRBJ2-7, with D hard to call. V was clipped by 2 bases and J by 3 bases, with 11 bases between them. Looked up from germline, CDR1 is KGHSH and CDR2 is LQKENI. The CDR3 has 14 amino acids. The DNA of the CDR3 is TGTGCCAGCTCACCAGGCACTCCGGGCTACGAGCAGTACGTC. It encodes CASSPGTPGYEQYV.

The gene calls are TRBV28 and TRBJ2-7; tentatively, D is TRBD1 (6 bases). CDR3 length: 14 amino acids. V was clipped by 2 bases and J by 2 bases, with 10 bases between them. Germline CDR1 and CDR2: MDHEN and SYDVKM. The CDR3 DNA is TGTGCCAGCAGTTTAGAGGGACACCCCTACGAGCAGTACGTC. Amino acid sequence: CASSLEGHPYEQYV.

The V call is TRBV12-3 or TRBV12-4, the J call TRBJ2-2; 11 positions agree with TRBD2. V shed 9 bases, J shed 1 base, and the junction held 1 base outside the gene matches. The CDR3 consists of 14 residues. The CDR3 bases are TGTGCCAGTAGCGGGGGGGGGAACACCGGGGAGCTGTTTTTT. It encodes CASSGGGNTGELFF.

This clonotype has ten or more counts. The chain carries TRBV4-2 and TRBJ2-1, with 12 bases aligning to TRBD2. This CDR3 spans 16 amino acids. Trimming removed 1 base from V and 10 bases from J; junction bases left unmatched: 8. Per the germline V gene, CDR1 is LGHNA and CDR2 is YNFKEQ. The DNA of the CDR3 is TGTGCCAGCAGCCAAGCCGGGACTAGCGGGTGGTTGGAGCAGTTCTTC. Amino acid sequence: CASSQAGTSGWLEQFF.

The chain links TRBV21-1 to TRBJ1-2. TRBV21-1 is flagged as a pseudogene. CDR3 length: 15 residues. CDR3 region: CASSITPGQRYGYTF. For the CDR3, the DNA is TGTGCCAGCAGTATAACGCCGGGACAGCGGTATGGCTACACCTTC.

This clonotype was seen more than once but under ten times. This chain uses TRBV12-3 or TRBV12-4 with TRBJ2-1; no firm D call. This CDR3 has 16 residues. Trimming shortened V by 5 bases and J by 9 bases, and 23 bases separated the two germline ends. In DNA form, the CDR3 reads TGTGCCAGCAGTCCTGGCCGGGCTAAAGTGGGGATTGAGCAGTTCTTC. Its translation is CASSPGRAKVGIEQFF.

There are many counts of this clonotype. This chain links TRBV5-1 with TRBJ2-5; TRBD1 matches at 9 bases. Looked up from germline, CDR1 is SGHRS and CDR2 is YFSETQ. The CDR3 runs 13 residues. Germline trimming cut 3 bases from V and 5 bases from J; bases unmatched to any gene: 2. The CDR3 protein is CASSWDRAETQYF. CDR3 DNA sequence: TGCGCCAGCAGCTGGGACAGGGCGGAGACCCAGTACTTC.